This TCR beta chain was documented in a study of cytomegalovirus exposure and HLA in healthy donors. This clone appeared a few times. Its antigen is unknown. Study-wide results and limits: Approximately 160 TCR beta chains were listed as cytomegalovirus-associated. HLA alleles were associated with roughly 15,000 TCR beta sequences in a later analysis at 0.05 false discovery rate.

PCR used 60 Vbeta primers and 13 Jbeta primers. Sequencing used immunoSEQ multiplex PCR; TCRdb keeps in-frame clones, though not all of them. The repertoire has some 140,000 clones, 70% to 80% of them found once; the top ten carry 7.7%. The CDR3 runs to 16 residues. Germline V gene sequence: CDR1 SGHDT, CDR2 YYEEEE. After removal of 7 bases from V and 2 bases from J, the junction contained 11 bases not matched to a gene. What was sequenced was PBMCs. The TCR originated in a man aged 25-45 years in good health and CMV-seropositive. V gene TRBV5-6 combines with J gene TRBJ1-5; 8 positions match TRBD1. For the CDR3, the DNA is TGTGCCAGCTCTGCAGGGGGCGCCTTGGGCAATCAGCCCCAGCATTTT. This sequence encodes CASSAGGALGNQPQHF. The entire variable domain, with the rest obtained from reference TRBV5-6 and TRBJ1-5, is as follows: DAGVTQSPTHLIKTRGQQVTLRCSPKSGHDTVSWYQQALGQGPQFIFQYYEEEERQRGNFPDRFSGHQFPNYSSELNVNALLLGDSALYLCASSAGGALGNQPQHFGDGTRLSIL.